This passage covers 9 T cell receptor beta chains from one sample sequenced in a study of response to subunit inactivated influenza vaccine. MiXCR, applied by TCRdb to the RT-PCR reads, yields one record per CDR3 protein. This sample has fewer than 600,000 distinct CDR3 sequences; more than 7% occur once, and the top ten carry less than 15%. The sequencing used PBMCs from blood, collected about 23 months after vaccination. Source of these receptors: a man aged 45 to 70 who received an inactivated influenza vaccine.

This sequence joins TRBV5-1 and TRBJ2-5; 7 nucleotides agree with TRBD1. Germline CDR1 SGHRS, CDR2 YFSETQ. This CDR3 has 15 residues. J lost 5 bases, V lost 3 bases, and 10 bases had no gene match. The CDR3 loop is CASSSLTGKRETQYF. The CDR3 bases are TGCGCCAGCAGCTCGCTGACAGGGAAGCGGGAGACCCAGTACTTC. Complete variable domain (other parts from reference TRBV5-1 and TRBJ2-5): KAGVTQTPRYLIKTRGQQVTLSCSPISGHRSVSWYQQTPGQGLQFLFEYFSETQRNKGNFPGRFSGRQFSNSRSEMNVSTLELGDSALYLCASSSLTGKRETQYFGPGTRLLVL.

This sequence joins TRBV7-8 and TRBJ1-4; 9 bases fit TRBD1. The V gene end was trimmed by 4 bases and the J gene end by 5 bases; junction bases not matched to a gene: 5. Looked up from germline, CDR1 is SGHVS and CDR2 is FQNEAQ. There are 15 residues in the CDR3. DNA for the CDR3: TGTGCCAGCAGCTACCGGGGACAGGGAAATGAAAAACTGTTTTTT. It specifies CASSYRGQGNEKLFF.

This clonotype was counted a few times. CDR3 sequence reads: CASSLGTWYGQPQHF. The DNA of the CDR3 is TGTGCCAGCAGCTTAGGGACATGGTACGGTCAGCCCCAGCATTTT. The chain couples TRBV7-8 to TRBJ1-5, with a tentative D call TRBD1 (5 bases). Germline V gene lookup returns CDR1 SGHVS and CDR2 FQNEAQ. This CDR3 region has 15 residues. Trimming removed 1 base from V and 6 bases from J, with 13 bases in between. Full variable domain (remainder filled in from reference TRBV7-8 and TRBJ1-5): GAGVSQSPRYKVAKRGQDVALRCDPISGHVSLFWYQQALGQGPEFLTYFQNEAQLDKSGLPSDRFFAERPEGSVSTLKIQRTQQEDSAVYLCASSLGTWYGQPQHFGDGTRLSIL.

This clonotype has at least ten counts. The V gene is TRBV12-3 or TRBV12-4, the J gene TRBJ1-2; D possibly corresponds to TRBD1 (6 bases). V was trimmed by 3 bases and J by 6 bases, leaving 11 bases between them. The CDR3 contains 13 residues. This CDR3 is CASSFAGVNGYTF. The CDR3 nucleotides are TGTGCCAGCAGTTTTGCAGGGGTCAATGGCTACACCTTC.

This chain uses TRBV28 with TRBJ2-7; D uncertain. Trimming pared 3 bases from V and 7 bases from J, leaving 7 bases between. The germline gives CDR1 MDHEN, CDR2 SYDVKM. This CDR3 has 11 residues. Here the CDR3 reads CASSFYQEQYF. CDR3 DNA sequence: TGTGCCAGCAGTTTTTATCAGGAGCAGTACTTC. Combining the CDR3 with reference TRBV28 and TRBJ2-7 gives the whole variable domain DVKVTQSSRYLVKRTGEKVFLECVQDMDHENMFWYRQDPGLGLRLIYFSYDVKMKEKGDIPEGYSVSREKKERFSLILESASTNQTSMYLCASSFYQEQYFGPGTRLTVT.

This clonotype has just a few counts. This may be a read error: a much more frequent sequence differs by one nucleotide. The rearrangement uses TRBV10-3 and TRBJ2-5; 10 bases are shared with TRBD2. Germline V lookup: CDR1 ENHRY, CDR2 SYGVKD. The ends lost 11 bases at V and 0 bases at J; junction bases unmatched: 15. This CDR3 spans 17 amino acids. The DNA for the CDR3 is TGTGCCTCCCGACCCGAACCAGCGGGGGGGCACCAAGAGACCCAGTACTTC. Encoded protein: CASRPEPAGGHQETQYF.

The rearrangement links TRBV20-1 to TRBJ2-1, with TRBD2 identical over 9 bases. The CDR3 extends over 15 amino acids. V trimming: 3 bases; J trimming: 5 bases; junction bases outside the gene matches: 8. Germline CDR1 and CDR2: DFQATT and SNEGSKA (reference sequence). The CDR3, as DNA: TGCAGTGCTAGTCGTACTAGCGGGCCGAACAATGAGCAGTTCTTC. This sequence encodes CSASRTSGPNNEQFF.

V and J are TRBV6-5 and TRBJ1-1, with D perhaps matching TRBD1 (5 bases). V gave up 8 bases and J gave up 10 bases, with 17 bases separating them. The CDR3 has 12 amino acids. The germline CDR1 and CDR2 sequences are MNHEY and SVGAGI. CDR3 DNA sequence: TGTGCCAGCGTGGGAGAGGCAAGGGGAGCTTTCTTT. Its translation: CASVGEARGAFF.

The V call is TRBV20-1, the J call TRBJ2-5, with D possibly matching TRBD2 (6 bases). The CDR3 consists of 15 residues. CDR1 is DFQATT and CDR2 is SNEGSKA in the germline V gene (reference sequence). The V and J ends lost 3 bases and 4 bases respectively, with 18 bases between them. In DNA, the CDR3 is TGCAGTGCTAGTAGGGGCGGCGGGGTGCCAGAGACCCAGTACTTC. Translating gives CSASRGGGVPETQYF.